Each of the 32 T cell receptor beta chains below was sequenced from the same sample in a study of blood T cell repertoires in COVID-19. Assay used: immunoSEQ multiplex PCR; TCRdb lists only in-frame clones, some missing. The data show about 170,000 clones, approximately 87% seen once. The sample was PBMCs or T cells enriched from blood (not recorded which). The receptors come from a woman aged 45-60 years who had recovered from COVID-19.

This chain links TRBV24-1 with TRBJ1-2; D not resolved. Trimming removed 4 bases at V and 0 bases at J, with 8 bases between. Looked up from germline, CDR1 is KGHDR and CDR2 is SFDVKD. The CDR3 has 14 amino acids. The CDR3 DNA is TGTGCCACCAGTGACTACAGAACTAACTATGGCTACACCTTC. Amino acid sequence: CATSDYRTNYGYTF.

This sequence joins TRBV28 and TRBJ1-4; 11 bases are shared with TRBD1. The CDR3 runs to 14 residues. From germline, CDR1 is MDHEN and CDR2 SYDVKM. V was pared by 6 bases and J by 8 bases, with 5 bases of the junction left unmatched. CDR3 DNA sequence: TGTGCCAGCAGCCGGGGGACAGGGGGAGAAAAACTGTTTTTT. This translates into CASSRGTGGEKLFF.

This chain uses TRBV11-2 with TRBJ2-5; 7 positions match TRBD2. This CDR3 has 16 residues. CDR1 is SGHAT, CDR2 FQNNGV, per germline. The junction had 5 bases not matched to a gene; V was cut back by 1 base and J by 0 bases. In DNA form, the CDR3 reads TGTGCCAGCAGCTTAGGTGGTAGCGGGTACCAAGAGACCCAGTACTTC. Encoded protein: CASSLGGSGYQETQYF.

V usage is TRBV30 and J usage is TRBJ2-7, with D possibly being TRBD2 (6 bases). The CDR3 is made up of 12 amino acids. Germline V gene data show CDR1 as GTSNPN and CDR2 as SVGIG (reference sequence). V was cut by 0 bases and J by 5 bases, with 8 bases left in between. Here the CDR3 DNA reads TGTGCCTGGAGTGTGGGGGGTGACGAGCAGTACGTC. Translation gives CAWSVGGDEQYV.

The chain links TRBV12-3 or TRBV12-4 to TRBJ1-3; D call uncertain. Gene TRBJ2-2 matches the end of the DNA better, so the J call may be wrong. The CDR3 spans 12 residues. CDR3 amino acids: CASITPTGELFF. CDR3 bases: TGTGCCAGCATAACACCTACCGGGGAGCTGTTTTTT.

The chain has TRBV13 and TRBJ1-4; a weak D match, TRBD1 (5 bases). This CDR3 is built from 12 residues. V lost 7 bases and J 4 bases, leaving 7 bases between the germline ends. Germline-derived CDR1 and CDR2 are PRHDT and FYEKMQ (reference sequence). The DNA of the CDR3 is TGTGCCAGCAACAGGCATAATGAAAAACTGTTTTTT. Its translation: CASNRHNEKLFF.

The chain has TRBV28 and TRBJ1-1, with D perhaps matching TRBD1 (6 bases). The CDR3 sequence is 16 residues long. The V end was cut by 0 bases, the J end by 6 bases, with 17 bases between. Germline V gene sequence: CDR1 MDHEN, CDR2 SYDVKM. The CDR3 DNA reads TGTGCCAGCAGTTTATGGGTGCGGACAGCTCGATCTGAAGCTTTCTTT. This translates into CASSLWVRTARSEAFF.

The gene calls are TRBV2 and TRBJ2-2; D possibly corresponds to TRBD1 (6 bases). V was cut by 0 bases and J by 2 bases, with 7 bases left in between. Germline V gives CDR1 SNHLY, CDR2 FYNNEI. The CDR3 runs 15 residues. CDR3 sequence (DNA): TGTGCCAGCAGTGAAGCGGGGGCAAACACCGGGGAGCTGTTTTTT. This codes for CASSEAGANTGELFF.

This chain joins TRBV6-4 and TRBJ2-3; the match to TRBD1 covers 12 bases. Losses at the gene ends were 9 bases for V and 6 bases for J; bases not matched to a gene: 7. Per the germline V gene, CDR1 is MRHNA and CDR2 is SNTAGT. The CDR3 spans 14 residues. CDR3 sequence (DNA): TGTGCCAGTGCCCCGGGACAGGGGGCGGATACGCAGTATTTT. Translated, it gives CASAPGQGADTQYF.

The gene calls are TRBV14 and TRBJ2-1; 8 bases are a match to TRBD2. The CDR3 is 18 residues long. Germline V CDR1 and CDR2: SGHDN, FVKESK. The junction had 11 bases not matched to a gene; V was cut back by 4 bases and J by 0 bases. CDR3 sequence (DNA): TGTGCCAGCAGCCCCCGACAGCGGGGGACTCGCTCCTACAATGAGCAGTTCTTC. Translated, it gives CASSPRQRGTRSYNEQFF.

The chain recombines TRBV11-2 with TRBJ1-5, with D maybe TRBD1 (5 bases). The CDR3 extends over 16 amino acids. The ends were cut back, 5 bases at V and 6 bases at J, with 20 bases in the middle. Looked up from germline, CDR1 is SGHAT and CDR2 is FQNNGV. CDR3: CASSPLRGGEGQPQHF. DNA for the CDR3: TGTGCCAGCAGCCCACTGCGGGGGGGTGAGGGTCAGCCCCAGCATTTT.

This chain uses TRBV5-1 with TRBJ2-5, with unresolved D. V lost 5 bases to trimming and J lost 2 bases, with 13 bases between them. This CDR3 spans 14 amino acids. CDR1 and CDR2 (germline): SGHRS, YFSETQ. DNA for the CDR3: TGCGCCAGCAGGACAATAAGGTCGCAAGAGACCCAGTACTTC. As protein: CASRTIRSQETQYF. Drawing the rest from reference TRBV5-1 and TRBJ2-5, the complete variable domain is KAGVTQTPRYLIKTRGQQVTLSCSPISGHRSVSWYQQTPGQGLQFLFEYFSETQRNKGNFPGRFSGRQFSNSRSEMNVSTLELGDSALYLCASRTIRSQETQYFGPGTRLLVL.

V is TRBV4-3 and J is TRBJ2-3; 7 bases map to TRBD2. V lost 1 base, J lost 2 bases, and 9 bases stayed unmatched. CDR1 LGHNA and CDR2 YSLEER come from the germline V gene. This CDR3 is 17 amino acids long. CDR3 sequence reads: CASSQAGRGGNTDTQYF. CDR3 sequence (DNA): TGCGCCAGCAGCCAAGCGGGGCGCGGGGGAAACACAGATACGCAGTATTTT.

The chain joins TRBV12-3 or TRBV12-4 to TRBJ1-5; TRBD1 matches 7 bases. V shed 6 bases, J shed 5 bases, and the junction held 4 bases outside the gene matches. The CDR3 extends over 13 amino acids. As DNA, the CDR3 is TGTGCCAGCAGGGTACAGGGGCATCAGCCCCAGCATTTT. It specifies CASRVQGHQPQHF.

The chain uses TRBV7-9 and TRBJ2-2; 8 positions match TRBD1. V trimming: 6 bases; J trimming: 1 base; junction bases outside the gene matches: 4. The length of the CDR3 is 15 residues. Germline loops: CDR1 SEHNR, CDR2 FQNEAQ (reference sequence). In DNA form, the CDR3 reads TGTGCCAGCAGTCCCGGGACAGGGAACACCGGGGAGCTGTTTTTT. Translating gives CASSPGTGNTGELFF.

The chain is built from TRBV5-1 and TRBJ1-5; 9 nucleotides line up with TRBD1. CDR3 length: 14 amino acids. CDR1 SGHRS and CDR2 YFSETQ come from the germline V gene. The ends lost 4 bases at V and 6 bases at J; junction bases unmatched: 5. The CDR3 spells CASSPDRGSQPQHF. CDR3 nucleotide sequence: TGCGCCAGCAGCCCGGACAGGGGAAGTCAGCCCCAGCATTTT.

The rearrangement joins TRBV3-1 (or the pseudogene TRBV3-2) to TRBJ2-1, with D possibly TRBD2 on 5 matching bases. Germline loops: CDR1 LGHDT, CDR2 YNNKEL (reference sequence). The CDR3 spans 15 residues. V was cut by 1 base and J by 4 bases, with 11 bases left in between. The CDR3 sequence is CASSQVTPGYNEQFF. In nucleotides, the CDR3 is TGTGCCAGCAGCCAAGTTACACCGGGGTACAATGAGCAGTTCTTC.

The V call is TRBV27, the J call TRBJ2-3; 8 bases align to TRBD1. V lost 8 bases to trimming and J lost 3 bases; unmatched junction nucleotides: 13. Germline V lookup: CDR1 MNHEY, CDR2 SMNVEV (reference sequence). CDR3 length: 16 residues. CDR3 DNA: TGTGCCAGCCAAATCATGACAGGGGACGGAACAGATACGCAGTATTTT. As protein: CASQIMTGDGTDTQYF.

This chain uses TRBV19 with TRBJ1-5; 9 nucleotides line up with TRBD1. Germline-derived CDR1 and CDR2 are LNHDA and SQIVND (reference sequence). The CDR3 length is 19 residues. The V and J ends lost 5 bases and 0 bases, in that order; junction bases with no gene match: 14. CDR3 nucleotide sequence: TGTGCCAGTAGTCTTAGGACAGGGGATTGGGGAACTAGCAATCAGCCCCAGCATTTT. Amino acid sequence: CASSLRTGDWGTSNQPQHF.

This chain uses TRBV24-1 with TRBJ2-1; D might be TRBD1 (6 bases). Trimming stripped 4 bases from V and 6 bases from J, with 21 bases between. Germline CDR1 is KGHDR and CDR2 is SFDVKD. CDR3 length: 17 amino acids. In DNA form, the CDR3 reads TGTGCCACCAGTGACCCTCTCTCCCGGACAGCAGGCAATGAGCAGTTCTTC. Translation gives CATSDPLSRTAGNEQFF.

The chain has TRBV5-1 and TRBJ1-1; the D is unclear. Germline CDR1 reads SGHRS; CDR2 reads YFSETQ. V was trimmed by 7 bases and J by 1 base, leaving 14 bases between them. The CDR3 length is 14 residues. CDR3 sequence (DNA): TGCGCCAGCCATGAGTCTGCCGGGAACACTGAAGCTTTCTTT. Translating it yields CASHESAGNTEAFF.

The V and J genes are TRBV6-1 and TRBJ1-2, with D perhaps TRBD1 (5 bases). Trimming took off 2 bases at V and 5 bases at J, with 15 bases between the two ends. Germline values: CDR1 MNHNS, CDR2 SASEGT. The CDR3 has 15 amino acids. The CDR3 DNA reads as TGTGCCAGCAGTGAAAGCCTCGGCAGGGATTATGGCTACACCTTC. Its translation is CASSESLGRDYGYTF.

V and J are TRBV10-3 and TRBJ2-3, with unresolved D. CDR1 is ENHRY and CDR2 is SYGVKD in the germline V gene. There are 13 residues in the CDR3. V shed 0 bases and J shed 4 bases, with 5 bases lying between them. The CDR3 DNA sequence: TGTGCCATCAGTGAGTCTGGCCCAGATACGCAGTATTTT. It encodes CAISESGPDTQYF.

This clone has just one count. The chain is built from TRBV5-1 and TRBJ1-1, with a tentative D call TRBD1 (6 bases). This CDR3 spans 12 amino acids. With 4 bases removed from V and 11 bases from J, the gap between germline ends came to 15 bases. CDR1 is SGHRS and CDR2 is YFSETQ in the germline V gene. CDR3 DNA: TGCGCCAGCAGCGCCCAGCGGGGGCGGGCTTTCTTT. It specifies CASSAQRGRAFF.

This clone has only one observation. In nucleotides, the CDR3 is TGTGCCAGCAGCGCCGGGGGGGCGAGGGAGACCCAGTACTTC. This translates into CASSAGGARETQYF. The chain employs TRBV7-2 and TRBJ2-5, with 8 positions matching TRBD2. The CDR3 covers 14 residues. The ends lost 5 bases at V and 5 bases at J; junction bases unmatched: 7. Germline CDR1 reads SGHTA; CDR2 reads FQGNSA.

The chain combines TRBV5-1 with TRBJ2-3; D might be TRBD2 (5 bases). V lost 7 bases, J lost 3 bases, and 12 bases lay in between. Germline CDR1 reads SGHRS; CDR2 reads YFSETQ. The CDR3 spans 13 residues. The CDR3 protein is CASSRGSTDTQYF. The CDR3 DNA follows: TGCGCCAGCTCCAGAGGGAGTACAGATACGCAGTATTTT.

The rearrangement uses TRBV30 and TRBJ1-2; D not resolved. Trimming took 3 bases from V and 4 from J, leaving 9 bases between them. Germline V gives CDR1 GTSNPN, CDR2 SVGIG (reference sequence). The CDR3 spans 12 residues. The CDR3 loop is CAWRLVLYGYTF. CDR3 nucleotide sequence: TGTGCCTGGAGGCTGGTACTCTATGGCTACACCTTC.

DNA for the CDR3: TGTGCCAGCAGTTACGGGGAGAGGTCGGAACTGTTTTTT. It is translated as CASSYGERSELFF. J is TRBJ1-4 and V is TRBV6-5; D is undetermined. V was trimmed by 2 bases and J by 12 bases, leaving 13 bases between them. The CDR3 contains 13 residues. From germline, CDR1 is MNHEY and CDR2 SVGAGI.

The J gene is TRBJ2-2, the V gene TRBV11-2; a weak D match, TRBD2 (5 bases). From germline, CDR1 is SGHAT and CDR2 FQNNGV. This CDR3 comprises 13 residues. Between the trimmed V and J ends, which lost 7 bases and 7 bases, there was a span of 13 bases. CDR3 coding DNA: TGTGCCAGCAACAACGTGGGAGTCGGGGAGCTGTTTTTT. This encodes CASNNVGVGELFF.

The V call is TRBV4-3, the J call TRBJ1-2; 9 bases agree with TRBD1. The CDR3 has 16 amino acids. The junction had 8 bases not matched to a gene; V was cut back by 0 bases and J by 6 bases. CDR1 is LGHNA and CDR2 is YSLEER in the germline V gene. CDR3 sequence: CASSQEWGQGMNGYTF. For the CDR3, the DNA is TGCGCCAGCAGCCAAGAGTGGGGACAGGGAATGAATGGCTACACCTTC.

The genes are TRBV6-5 and TRBJ1-1; 8 bases fit TRBD1. The CDR3 is 14 amino acids. CDR1 and CDR2 (germline): MNHEY, SVGAGI. J lost 1 base, V lost 5 bases, and 3 bases had no gene match. In DNA form, the CDR3 reads TGTGCCAGCAGTACGGGGACAGGGAACACTGAAGCTTTCTTT. Translation: CASSTGTGNTEAFF.

J is TRBJ1-3 and V is TRBV18; D perhaps matches TRBD1 (6 bases). CDR1 KGHSH and CDR2 LQKENI come from the germline V gene. Trimming stripped 3 bases from V and 6 bases from J, with 21 bases between. The length of the CDR3 is 17 residues. In DNA form, the CDR3 reads TGTGCCAGCTCACCTCAAACCTCCCAGGGGACGGCAAACACCATATATTTT. Its protein is CASSPQTSQGTANTIYF.